What follows describes a single T cell receptor (beta chain). These data are taken from a study of blood T cell repertoires in COVID-19. Study-level background: Nucleic acid was either cDNA or gDNA, and it came from T cells, B-cell-depleted T cells, or PBMCs.

Data came from immunoSEQ multiplex PCR; TCRdb stores just in-frame clones and leaves some out. This sample carries 200,000 to 300,000 clones, around four fifths of them seen once, and the ten largest clones take more than 6%. CDR3 length: 15 residues. The V gene's germline CDR1 is MGHDK and CDR2 SYGVNS. The germline V and J ends were trimmed by 4 bases and 4 bases, with 15 bases remaining between them. This TCR was recovered from a woman in her sixties or seventies with active or convalescent COVID-19. The material sequenced was peripheral blood. This chain connects TRBV25-1 to TRBJ2-3; the D gene is possibly TRBD1 (6 bases). CDR3 bases: TGTGCCAGCAGTGTTGAGAGGGGGTTAGCAGATACGCAGTATTTT. Translating it yields CASSVERGLADTQYF.